The T cell receptor beta chain described here comes from a study of Graves' ophthalmopathy and Graves' hyperthyroidism. RNA transcripts were the source from which TCR beta CDR3 regions were amplified. The authors performed first-round RT-PCR with HTBI primers and then a second-round multiplex PCR. TCRdb fed the multiplex PCR reads into MiXCR, producing one record per CDR3 protein. The sample includes about 1.1 million distinct CDR3 sequences, less than 45% seen only once; the top ten take around 10%. In the case of this clonotype: Possible read error: a much larger clone is one base away.

The CDR3 has 14 residues. The germline CDR1 and CDR2 sequences are SEHNR and FQNEAQ (reference sequence). Trimming stripped 8 bases from V and 2 bases from J, with 15 bases between. Sequencing input: peripheral blood or thyroid tissue (not recorded which). This rearrangement joins TRBV7-9 to TRBJ1-1, with D possibly TRBD1 on 5 matching bases. The sequence derives from an adult man with Graves' hyperthyroidism. CDR3 region: CASGPQGTNTEAFF. DNA for the CDR3: TGTGCCAGCGGCCCCCAGGGAACCAACACTGAAGCTTTCTTT.